A selection of T cell receptor beta chains follows, all from one sample in a study of blood T cell repertoires in COVID-19. This table comes from immunoSEQ multiplex PCR, and its TCRdb copy is limited to in-frame clones, with some not included. The sample contains roughly 250,000 clones, 75% to 90% of which appear only once. Sequencing was carried out using PBMCs or T cells enriched from blood (not recorded which). These receptors originate from a man aged 35-49 years who had recovered from COVID-19. Each CDR3 is given with its conserved first and last residue. Fields, in order: V gene, D gene, CDR3 protein. The D gene is left open where the match is weak.

V gene: TRBV7-6
D gene: TRBD2
CDR3 protein: CASSPRTSGTNTGELFF

V gene: TRBV10-3
D gene: -
CDR3 protein: CAISEEEGNTEAFF

V gene: TRBV27
D gene: TRBD2
CDR3 protein: CASSFALTSGNPDTQYF

V gene: TRBV6-5
D gene: -
CDR3 protein: CASSLTGNRAQPQHF

V gene: TRBV18
D gene: TRBD2
CDR3 protein: CASSPRTSGTYNEQFF

V gene: TRBV4-3
D gene: -
CDR3 protein: CASSPREGRNTEAFF

V gene: TRBV12-3/TRBV12-4
D gene: -
CDR3 protein: CASRNGYQETQYF

V gene: TRBV5-4
D gene: -
CDR3 protein: CASSPRLIAAEQYF

V gene: TRBV5-1
D gene: -
CDR3 protein: CASSFYPGHEETQYF

V gene: TRBV19
D gene: TRBD1
CDR3 protein: CASSPGTGLNYGYTF

V gene: TRBV2
D gene: TRBD2
CDR3 protein: CASSEAPFLAGEPDTQYF

V gene: TRBV19
D gene: -
CDR3 protein: CASKVGRTRTGNTIYF

V gene: TRBV9
D gene: TRBD1
CDR3 protein: CASSARQGDLSGNTIYF

V gene: TRBV4-1
D gene: TRBD1
CDR3 protein: CASSQDAYRGQFNEQYF

V gene: TRBV2
D gene: -
CDR3 protein: CASSESLVEQFF

V gene: TRBV27
D gene: -
CDR3 protein: CASSLKFVAEYSYNEQFF

V gene: TRBV20-1
D gene: -
CDR3 protein: CSARGGQHYTF

V gene: TRBV6-6
D gene: TRBD2
CDR3 protein: CASSLTSGRAASYNEQFF

V gene: TRBV7-9
D gene: TRBD2
CDR3 protein: CASSSRTSGRFYTGELFF

V gene: TRBV4-2
D gene: TRBD1
CDR3 protein: CASSQVSGQVYNEQFF

V gene: TRBV5-8
D gene: TRBD1
CDR3 protein: CASSPTGGFVNYGYTF

V gene: TRBV6-6
D gene: -
CDR3 protein: CASSYSPHSGNTIYF

V gene: TRBV6-5
D gene: -
CDR3 protein: CASRSSYNEQFF

V gene: TRBV29-1
D gene: -
CDR3 protein: CSDRSHGGSYGYTF

V gene: TRBV30
D gene: -
CDR3 protein: CAWSYTEAFF

V gene: TRBV18
D gene: -
CDR3 protein: CASSVLNPRQGNQPQHF

V gene: TRBV28
D gene: -
CDR3 protein: CASSTTGEINYGYTF

V gene: TRBV6-5
D gene: TRBD1
CDR3 protein: CASSKGQPDEKLFF

V gene: TRBV6-4
D gene: -
CDR3 protein: CASSPEVGGHEQFF